The 15 T cell receptor beta chains reported below all come from one sample, sequenced in a study of OX40 agonist ivuxolimab in advanced cancers. Some clones are missing from TCRdb's copy, which holds only in-frame ones; the method was immunoSEQ multiplex PCR. The table shows approximately 100,000 clones, with roughly 91% occurring only once. Sequencing was performed on CD4+ or CD8+ T cells sorted from blood, taken in a trial of the OX40 agonist ivuxolimab. These receptors were collected from an adult with an advanced solid tumor such as melanoma, head and neck, liver or kidney cancer.

V gene TRBV19 combines with J gene TRBJ2-3; TRBD1 might be the D (7 bases). The V gene lost 9 bases and the J gene lost 3 bases, with 22 bases spanning the gap. Looked up from germline, CDR1 is LNHDA and CDR2 is SQIVND (reference sequence). The CDR3 is 16 residues long. This chain's CDR3 is CASRRRGRLGTDTQYF. The CDR3 coding sequence is TGTGCCAGCCGTCGAAGGGGGCGACTAGGGACAGATACGCAGTATTTT.

This sequence joins TRBV18 and TRBJ1-5, with 11 bases lining up with TRBD1. The CDR3 is 17 amino acids. The V gene's germline CDR1 is KGHSH and CDR2 LQKENI. V lost 5 bases to trimming and J lost 0 bases; unmatched junction nucleotides: 6. For the CDR3, the DNA is TGTGCCAGCTCAGCGGACAGGGGGCGGGATAGCAATCAGCCCCAGCATTTT. Protein product: CASSADRGRDSNQPQHF. The full variable domain, rest sourced from reference TRBV18 and TRBJ1-5, is NAGVMQNPRHLVRRRGQEARLRCSPMKGHSHVYWYRQLPEEGLKFMVYLQKENIIDESGMPKERFSAEFPKEGPSILRIQQVVRGDSAAYFCASSADRGRDSNQPQHFGDGTRLSIL.

V is TRBV6-6 and J is TRBJ2-1, with unresolved D. The V gene's germline CDR1 is MNHNY and CDR2 SVGAGI (reference sequence). V gave up 4 bases and J gave up 5 bases, with 12 bases separating them. The CDR3 length is 14 residues. The CDR3 bases are TGTGCCAGCAGTTTAGGCTGGCCCGACAATGAGCAGTTCTTC. Translation gives CASSLGWPDNEQFF.

V usage is TRBV5-1 and J usage is TRBJ2-7, with a possible D match to TRBD1 (5 bases). Deletions cut 0 bases from V and 3 bases from J, with 10 bases between. This CDR3 region has 14 residues. Germline assignment: CDR1 SGHRS and CDR2 YFSETQ. The CDR3 here is CASSLEGPGYEQYF. CDR3 DNA sequence: TGCGCCAGCAGCTTGGAGGGGCCCGGCTACGAGCAGTACTTC.

The chain employs TRBV5-1 and TRBJ2-5; tentative D call: TRBD2 (7 bases). The CDR3 extends over 14 amino acids. Germline V gives CDR1 SGHRS, CDR2 YFSETQ. The V gene lost 7 bases and the J gene lost 3 bases, with 16 bases spanning the gap. The CDR3, as DNA: TGCGCCAGCCAATTGGGGGGGGCTGAAGAGACCCAGTACTTC. Translation gives CASQLGGAEETQYF.

This clone was observed a few times. The chain recombines TRBV28 with TRBJ1-1, with D possibly being TRBD1 (6 bases). Germline-derived CDR1 and CDR2 are MDHEN and SYDVKM. This CDR3 is built from 12 residues. V was clipped by 5 bases and J by 11 bases, with 15 bases between them. The CDR3 sequence is CASSTSQGWAFF. Here the CDR3 DNA reads TGTGCCAGCAGTACATCACAGGGTTGGGCTTTCTTT.

The genes are TRBV7-2 and TRBJ2-2; the D call may be TRBD1 or TRBD2 (5 bases each). The germline CDR1 and CDR2 sequences are SGHTA and FQGNSA. V lost 1 base and J lost 0, with 9 bases in between. The CDR3 runs to 16 residues. CDR3 in DNA: TGTGCCAGCAGCTTAGTCGGGACGTCGAACACCGGGGAGCTGTTTTTT. It yields the protein CASSLVGTSNTGELFF.

The rearrangement joins TRBV27 to TRBJ1-2, with a possible D match to TRBD1 (5 bases). Germline V gene data show CDR1 as MNHEY and CDR2 as SMNVEV (reference sequence). V was clipped by 6 bases and J by 2 bases, with 7 bases between them. The CDR3 consists of 12 residues. The CDR3 is CASRGRNYGYTF. The DNA for the CDR3 is TGTGCCAGCAGGGGACGGAACTATGGCTACACCTTC.

The V gene is TRBV7-3, the J gene TRBJ1-1, with D maybe TRBD1 (5 bases). Germline values: CDR1 SGHTA, CDR2 FQGTGA. V lost 1 base and J lost 5, with 11 bases in between. The CDR3 consists of 14 residues. The CDR3 loop is CASSLRGRGTEAFF. CDR3 coding DNA: TGTGCCAGCAGCTTAAGGGGACGGGGGACTGAAGCTTTCTTT.

The V and J genes are TRBV7-2 and TRBJ2-7; 7 nucleotides line up with TRBD1. This CDR3 region has 15 residues. CDR1 and CDR2 from the germline V gene are SGHTA and FQGNSA. The J segment lost 4 bases and the V segment lost 7 bases, leaving 13 bases of the junction unmatched. CDR3 nucleotide sequence: TGTGCCAGCACCCTGGGGACCGGGACAGATTACGAGCAGTACTTC. Protein: CASTLGTGTDYEQYF. Looking up the rest from reference TRBV7-2 and TRBJ2-7 gives the full variable domain: GAGVSQSPSNKVTEKGKDVELRCDPISGHTALYWYRQSLGQGLEFLIYFQGNSAPDKSGLPSDRFSAERTGGSVSTLTIQRTQQEDSAVYLCASTLGTGTDYEQYFGPGTRLTVT.

The rearrangement uses TRBV28 and TRBJ2-1; either TRBD1 or TRBD2 may fit D (5 bases each). CDR1 is MDHEN and CDR2 is SYDVKM in the germline V gene. V was shortened by 1 base and J by 3 bases, with 13 bases between the two germline ends. CDR3 length: 16 residues. The CDR3 DNA reads as TGTGCCAGCAGTTTATCAGTCGGGGCTGGCTACAATGAGCAGTTCTTC. Its protein product is CASSLSVGAGYNEQFF.

This rearrangement joins TRBV6-4 to TRBJ2-1, with D perhaps TRBD2 (5 bases). The CDR3 extends over 15 amino acids. Per germline, CDR1 MRHNA and CDR2 SNTAGT. The V end lost 5 bases, the J end lost 2 bases, and 13 bases lay between the germline ends. CDR3 loop: CASSIGAAPYNEQFF. The CDR3 DNA reads TGTGCCAGCAGTATAGGAGCGGCCCCCTACAATGAGCAGTTCTTC.

The CDR3 coding sequence is TGTGCCAGCAGCAAAGCGGACGGAGGAGCTTTCTTT. Its protein product is CASSKADGGAFF. The J gene is TRBJ1-1, the V gene TRBV21-1. TRBV21-1 constitutes a pseudogene. CDR3 length: 12 residues.

The V and J genes are TRBV11-1 and TRBJ1-4, with a weak D call TRBD1 (6 bases). The germline V gene encodes CDR1 SGHAT and CDR2 FQDESV (reference sequence). Trimming took off 3 bases at V and 0 bases at J, with 8 bases between the two ends. The CDR3 is 15 residues long. CDR3 region: CASSFGTTTNEKLFF. The CDR3 nucleotides are TGTGCCAGCAGCTTCGGGACAACAACTAATGAAAAACTGTTTTTT.

The chain carries TRBV7-2 and TRBJ2-2; no reliable D call. Germline V gene sequence: CDR1 SGHTA, CDR2 FQGNSA. Trimming removed 8 bases from V and 6 bases from J, with 10 bases in between. The CDR3 has 12 residues. CDR3 sequence: CASSKWAGELFF. DNA for the CDR3: TGTGCCAGCTCCAAGTGGGCCGGGGAGCTGTTTTTT.